The entry below describes one TCR beta chain. Its matching antigen is unknown. CDR1 and CDR2 (germline): ENHRY, SYGVKD. The V gene end was trimmed by 1 base and the J gene end by 7 bases; junction bases not matched to a gene: 5. The CDR3 is 15 residues long. This sample was taken from a study of T cell responses to AZD1222 COVID-19 vaccine. Study observations and caveats: Donors, mostly white British, included more females; clonal diversity was possibly underestimated.

Clones were read by immunoSEQ multiplex PCR, and TCRdb kept only the in-frame ones, dropping some. The data contain more than 85,000 clones, 88% of them singletons. The sequences come from peripheral blood, collected on day 0 of AZD1222 vaccination. V and J are TRBV10-3 and TRBJ2-1, with 9 bases matching TRBD2. This receptor was taken from an adult in good health. The CDR3 DNA is TGTGCCATCAGTGAGTTAGGGACTAGCTCGAATGAGCAGTTCTTC. Protein product: CAISELGTSSNEQFF.